The 15 T cell receptor beta chains listed next were all sequenced from one sample in a study of blood T cell repertoires in COVID-19. Using immunoSEQ multiplex PCR, the repertoire was profiled, and TCRdb retains in-frame clones only, with some absent. The table has 450,000 to 500,000 clones, approximately 90% seen once; the top ten hold 0.7%. Sequencing was carried out using PBMCs or T cells enriched from blood (not recorded which). These receptors all come from a woman under 30 who had recovered from COVID-19.

This chain links TRBV3-1 (or the pseudogene TRBV3-2) with TRBJ1-2, with D perhaps TRBD1 (5 bases). Germline V gene sequence: CDR1 LGHDT, CDR2 YNNKEL (reference sequence). This CDR3 has 15 amino acids. V was clipped by 1 base and J by 3 bases, with 12 bases between them. The CDR3 coding sequence is TGTGCCAGCAGCCAAGGCCTGACAGTCGACTATGGCTACACCTTC. Amino acids: CASSQGLTVDYGYTF.

V is TRBV19 and J is TRBJ2-1; 13 bases are shared with TRBD2. This CDR3 comprises 20 residues. After removal of 1 base from V and 0 bases from J, the junction contained 9 bases not matched to a gene. Germline CDR1 reads LNHDA; CDR2 reads SQIVND (reference sequence). The CDR3 loop reads CASSIGLAGGHLSSYNEQFF. In DNA form, the CDR3 reads TGTGCCAGTAGTATAGGACTAGCGGGGGGTCACCTTAGCTCCTACAATGAGCAGTTCTTC.

J is TRBJ1-1 and V is TRBV30; 8 nucleotides agree with TRBD1. Germline CDR1 GTSNPN, CDR2 SVGIG (reference sequence). CDR3 size: 12 residues. With V trimmed by 5 bases and J by 4 bases, 3 bases remained unmatched. CDR3 region: CAWDRGGTEAFF. CDR3 DNA: TGTGCCTGGGACAGGGGTGGCACTGAAGCTTTCTTT.

The chain links TRBV30 to TRBJ2-5; 9 nucleotides agree with TRBD1. Germline V gene data show CDR1 as GTSNPN and CDR2 as SVGIG (reference sequence). V dropped 3 bases and J dropped 1; count of bases not matched to a gene: 6. The CDR3 sequence is 15 residues long. CDR3 coding DNA: TGTGCCTGGAGGGACCGGGACAGGGTCCAAGAGACCCAGTACTTC. This codes for CAWRDRDRVQETQYF.

V usage is TRBV18 and J usage is TRBJ1-1; no clear D gene. This CDR3 contains 14 residues. V was pared by 6 bases and J by 1 base, with 12 bases between. Germline CDR1 reads KGHSH; CDR2 reads LQKENI. Here the CDR3 reads CASSPGRANTEAFF. DNA for the CDR3: TGTGCCAGCTCCCCCGGGAGGGCGAACACTGAAGCTTTCTTT.

The V gene is TRBV28, the J gene TRBJ1-6; D ambiguous. V was shortened by 7 bases and J by 6 bases, with 7 bases between the two germline ends. CDR3 size: 12 residues. The germline gives CDR1 MDHEN, CDR2 SYDVKM. The CDR3 DNA follows: TGTGCCAGCACCTCGGGTAATTCACCCCTCCACTTT. Translating it yields CASTSGNSPLHF.

This clone was observed a handful of times. Compared with germline, one end of the junction differs, possibly owing to a read error. V gene TRBV20-1 combines with J gene TRBJ1-2, with no clear D. The CDR3 totals 9 residues. Per the germline V gene, CDR1 is DFQATT and CDR2 is SNEGSKA (reference sequence). The CDR3 reads CSARQEEAF. Written as DNA, the CDR3 is TGCAGTGCTAGACAGGAGGAGGCCTTC.

The chain is built from TRBV4-2 and TRBJ2-7; a possible D gene is TRBD2 (5 bases). The ends were cut back, 4 bases at V and 6 bases at J, with 16 bases in the middle. Germline CDR1 and CDR2: LGHNA and YNFKEQ. This CDR3 comprises 14 residues. Here the CDR3 DNA reads TGTGCCAGCAGCCTAGGACTCCCGGCGAGCGAGCAGTACTTC. Translated: CASSLGLPASEQYF.

V and J are TRBV5-1 and TRBJ2-2; TRBD2 matches at 13 bases. V lost 0 bases and J lost 1; bases outside the gene matches: 3. CDR3 length equals 18 residues. The germline CDR1 and CDR2 sequences are SGHRS and YFSETQ. CDR3 loop: CASSLGLAGGLNTGELFF. Written as DNA, the CDR3 is TGCGCCAGCAGCTTGGGACTAGCGGGGGGCCTGAACACCGGGGAGCTGTTTTTT.

The chain recombines TRBV7-9 with TRBJ2-1, with TRBD2 as a possible D gene (6 bases). Germline V gene data show CDR1 as SEHNR and CDR2 as FQNEAQ (reference sequence). This CDR3 contains 17 residues. Trimming left V 1 base short and J 0 bases short, with 13 bases between. The CDR3 is CASSLEGGAVSYNEQFF. The CDR3 DNA is TGTGCCAGCAGCTTAGAGGGCGGGGCCGTCTCCTACAATGAGCAGTTCTTC. The full variable domain, its missing parts supplied by reference TRBV7-9 and TRBJ2-1, is DTGVSQNPRHKITKRGQNVTFRCDPISEHNRLYWYRQTLGQGPEFLTYFQNEAQLEKSRLLSDRFSAERPKGSFSTLEIQRTEQGDSAMYLCASSLEGGAVSYNEQFFGPGTRLTVL.

The genes are TRBV3-1 (or the pseudogene TRBV3-2) and TRBJ1-6; D not resolved. V lost 5 bases, J lost 8 bases, and 10 bases lay in between. This CDR3 contains 13 residues. Germline CDR1 and CDR2: LGHDT and YNNKEL (reference sequence). CDR3 in DNA: TGTGCCAGCAGCGGTGATAGTTATTCACCCCTCCACTTT. Its protein is CASSGDSYSPLHF.

This chain joins TRBV6-5 and TRBJ2-1; maybe TRBD1 (6 bases). The germline CDR1 and CDR2 sequences are MNHEY and SVGAGI. Trimming stripped 5 bases from V and 8 bases from J, with 7 bases between. The CDR3 contains 11 residues. Here the CDR3 reads CASSHRDEQFF. The CDR3 DNA reads as TGTGCCAGCAGTCACAGGGATGAGCAGTTCTTC.

The J gene is TRBJ2-7, the V gene TRBV24-1; tentative D call: TRBD1 (6 bases). Germline values: CDR1 KGHDR, CDR2 SFDVKD. V lost 4 bases to trimming and J lost 0 bases, with 15 bases between them. The CDR3 spans 16 residues. The chain's CDR3 is CATSDPGHRSSYEQYF. As DNA, the CDR3 is TGTGCCACCAGTGACCCGGGACATAGGAGCTCCTACGAGCAGTACTTC.

The CDR3 DNA reads as TGTGCCAGCAGCCCATTCCTGGGGACACCCGGGAACACTGAAGCTTTCTTT. This codes for CASSPFLGTPGNTEAFF. The chain recombines TRBV11-2 with TRBJ1-1; D possibly corresponds to TRBD1 (6 bases). The ends were cut back, 5 bases at V and 1 base at J, with 20 bases in the middle. Germline CDR1 SGHAT, CDR2 FQNNGV. This CDR3 spans 17 amino acids.

The V gene is TRBV9, the J gene TRBJ1-5; TRBD1 is a possible D gene (5 bases). From germline, CDR1 is SGDLS and CDR2 YYNGEE. V lost 4 bases and J 4 bases, leaving 21 bases between the germline ends. CDR3 length equals 17 residues. This CDR3 reads CASSPDGIDSWNQPQHF. CDR3 bases: TGTGCCAGCAGCCCCGATGGGATCGACAGCTGGAATCAGCCCCAGCATTTT.